A selection of T cell receptor beta chains follows, all from one sample in a study of siplizumab effects on memory and regulatory T cells. TCRdb's copy holds only in-frame clones and misses some; the assay was immunoSEQ multiplex PCR. The sample lists 90,000 to 120,000 clones; 90% to 95% were seen once. Sequencing was done on a sample of Tregs sorted from blood. The receptor set was obtained from a human donor in good health. Each CDR3 is given with its conserved first and last residue. D genes are given only for firm matches. Size values are once, few and many counts, or a class for expanded clones, and some rows have none.

V	J	D	length	size	CDR3	DNA
TRBV27	TRBJ2-1	.	11	.	CASSLNNEQFF	TGTGCCAGCAGTTTAAACAATGAGCAGTTCTTC
TRBV11-2	TRBJ1-2	.	14	.	CASSLDSLNYGYTF	TGTGCCAGCAGCTTAGACAGCCTTAACTATGGCTACACCTTC
TRBV7-9	TRBJ1-2	TRBD1	13	once	CASSLGGTGASSF	TGTGCCAGCAGCTTAGGCGGGACAGGAGCCTCGTCCTTC
TRBV28	TRBJ1-2	.	12	.	CASRTSGVGYTF	TGTGCCAGCAGAACCTCGGGCGTTGGCTACACCTTC
TRBV5-1	TRBJ1-3	TRBD1	17	.	CASSFRDRGSSGNTIYF	TGCGCCAGCAGCTTCCGCGACAGGGGTTCCTCTGGAAACACCATATATTTT
TRBV10-3	TRBJ2-3	.	13	few	CAITGTYTDTQYF	TGTGCCATCACCGGGACGTACACAGATACGCAGTATTTT
TRBV5-1	TRBJ1-4	.	14	.	CASSFFRGNEKLFF	TGCGCCAGCAGCTTTTTTCGGGGAAATGAAAAACTGTTTTTT
TRBV10-3	TRBJ1-5	.	14	.	CAISVGVGGQPQHF	TGTGCCATCAGTGTAGGGGTAGGAGGTCAGCCCCAGCATTTT
TRBV6-5	TRBJ1-1	.	12	.	CASSTLNTEAFF	TGTGCCAGCAGTACCCTAAACACTGAAGCTTTCTTT
TRBV6-1	TRBJ1-1	.	13	.	CASSAFVGTEAFF	TGTGCCAGCAGTGCGTTCGTGGGTACTGAAGCTTTCTTT
TRBV5-1	TRBJ2-2	.	15	.	CASSLVAQGDWELFF	TGCGCCAGCAGTTTGGTCGCGCAGGGTGATTGGGAGCTGTTTTTT
TRBV25-1	TRBJ2-7	TRBD2	13	.	CASRRTSFHEQYF	TGTGCCAGCAGAAGGACTAGCTTCCACGAGCAGTACTTC
TRBV5-1	TRBJ2-3	.	16	.	CASSLSLSRNTDTQYF	TGCGCCAGCAGCTTGTCCCTCAGCCGAAACACAGATACGCAGTATTTT
TRBV5-1	TRBJ1-5	.	13	.	CASSLAPEKPQHF	TGCGCCAGCAGCTTGGCTCCGGAAAAGCCCCAGCATTTT
TRBV27	TRBJ2-1	.	15	.	CASSLAGTYYNEQFF	TGTGCCAGCAGTCTAGCCGGGACTTACTACAATGAGCAGTTCTTC
TRBV6-5	TRBJ2-1	TRBD1	15	.	CASGRQGAIRNEQFF	TGTGCCAGCGGCCGACAGGGGGCAATTCGGAATGAGCAGTTCTTC
TRBV28	TRBJ1-5	TRBD1	15	.	CASSERQGANQPQHF	TGTGCCAGCAGTGAGAGACAGGGGGCAAATCAGCCCCAGCATTTT
TRBV4-1	TRBJ1-4	TRBD1	13	.	CASRLQGGEKLFF	TGCGCCAGCAGATTACAGGGGGGTGAAAAACTGTTTTTT
TRBV30	TRBJ1-1	.	13	.	CAWSFPPNTEAFF	TGTGCCTGGAGTTTCCCCCCGAACACTGAAGCTTTCTTT
TRBV5-6	TRBJ2-3	TRBD2	16	.	CASSFRTSGSLHTQYF	TGTGCCAGCAGCTTTCGGACTAGCGGGAGTTTACATACGCAGTATTTT
TRBV27	TRBJ2-7	TRBD2	15	.	CASSFVPGGGYEQYF	TGTGCCAGCAGTTTTGTTCCCGGGGGAGGGTACGAGCAGTACTTC
TRBV27	TRBJ2-7	TRBD1	13	.	CASRGTGRYEQYF	TGTGCCAGCAGGGGGACAGGGCGGTACGAGCAGTACTTC
TRBV7-9	TRBJ2-4	.	17	few	CASSRDRQELRQNIQYF	TGTGCCAGCAGCCGAGACCGACAGGAATTGAGGCAAAACATTCAGTACTTC
TRBV4-1	TRBJ2-3	.	14	.	CASSHAWETDTQYF	TGCGCCAGCAGCCACGCCTGGGAGACAGATACGCAGTATTTT